The present T cell receptor beta chain was sequenced within a study of T cell responses to AZD1222 COVID-19 vaccine. The method was immunoSEQ multiplex PCR; TCRdb's version includes in-frame clones alone and lacks a portion of them. This table has roughly 120,000 clones, 80% to 95% appearing once. CDR1 is LNHNV and CDR2 is YYDKDF in the germline V gene (reference sequence). The length of the CDR3 is 14 residues. V was shortened by 6 bases and J by 11 bases, with 21 bases between the two germline ends. The sequence was collected from an adult who received the MenACWY meningococcal vaccine as a control. The gene calls are TRBV15 and TRBJ2-3, with TRBD2 as a possible D gene (5 bases). Sequences were derived from peripheral blood, sampled 28 days after the second dose of the MenACWY control vaccine. DNA of the CDR3: TGTGCCACCAGAGGACTCTTTAACCATCCAAGGCAGTATTTT. Translated: CATRGLFNHPRQYF.